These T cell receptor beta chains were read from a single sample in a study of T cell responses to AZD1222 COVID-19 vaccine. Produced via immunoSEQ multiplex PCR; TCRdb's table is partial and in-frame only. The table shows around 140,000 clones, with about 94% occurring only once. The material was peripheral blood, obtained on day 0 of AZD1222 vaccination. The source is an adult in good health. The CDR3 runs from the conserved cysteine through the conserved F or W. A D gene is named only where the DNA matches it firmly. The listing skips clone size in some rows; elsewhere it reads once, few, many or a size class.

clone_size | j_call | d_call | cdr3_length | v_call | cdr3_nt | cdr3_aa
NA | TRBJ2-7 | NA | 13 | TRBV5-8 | TGTGCCAGCAGCTTGTATCGGCAAGGCGAGCAGTACTTC | CASSLYRQGEQYF
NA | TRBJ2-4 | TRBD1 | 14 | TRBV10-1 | TGCGCCAGCAGTGACCCAAACAGGGGAGACATTCAGTACTTC | CASSDPNRGDIQYF
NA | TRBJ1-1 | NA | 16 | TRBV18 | TGTGCCAGCTCACATGTTCGGGGGGGCGCGGGCACTGAAGCTTTCTTT | CASSHVRGGAGTEAFF
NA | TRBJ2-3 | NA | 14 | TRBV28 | TGTGCCAGCAGAGTTGGGGGAACCTCAGATACGCAGTATTTT | CASRVGGTSDTQYF
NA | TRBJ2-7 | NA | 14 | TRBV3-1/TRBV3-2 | TGTGCCAGCAGCCACGGAGGAGCCGCCTACGAGCAGTACTTC | CASSHGGAAYEQYF
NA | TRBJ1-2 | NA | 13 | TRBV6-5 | TGTGCCAGCAACCGGGGGCGGGACTATGGCTACACCTTC | CASNRGRDYGYTF
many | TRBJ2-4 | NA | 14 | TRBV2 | TGTGCCAGCAGTGAAGAGGGGGTCAAAAACATTCAGTACTTC | CASSEEGVKNIQYF
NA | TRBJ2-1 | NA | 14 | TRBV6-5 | TGTGCCAGCAGCCGCAGAAGCTCCTACAATGAGCAGTTCTTC | CASSRRSSYNEQFF
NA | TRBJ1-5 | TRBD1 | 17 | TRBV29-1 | TGCAGCGTCCTTGACAGGGGGCCCTCTCATAGCAATCAGCCCCAGCATTTT | CSVLDRGPSHSNQPQHF
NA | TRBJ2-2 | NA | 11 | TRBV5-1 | TGCGCCAGCAGCTTGGCAGGGGAGCTGTTTTTT | CASSLAGELFF
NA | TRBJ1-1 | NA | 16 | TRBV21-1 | TGTGCCAGCAGCAAAGCCCTGGACAGGAGACTTGCAAAAGCTTTCTTT | CASSKALDRRLAKAFF
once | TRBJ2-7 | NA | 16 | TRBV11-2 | TGTGCCAGCAGCTCCCTCGGGGGCAGGGCTTCCTACGAGCAGTACTTC | CASSSLGGRASYEQYF
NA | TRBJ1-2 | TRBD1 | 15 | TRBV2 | TGTGCCAGCAGTTATTCGGGGGACAGGGACCATGGCTACACCTTC | CASSYSGDRDHGYTF
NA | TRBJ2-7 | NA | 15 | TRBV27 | TGTGCCAGCAGTTTACGCACGGGACTCCTCGCCGAGCAGTACTTC | CASSLRTGLLAEQYF
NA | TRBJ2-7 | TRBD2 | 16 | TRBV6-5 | TGTGCCAGCAGTTGGGGTACTAGCGGGAGAGCCTACGAGCAGTACTTC | CASSWGTSGRAYEQYF
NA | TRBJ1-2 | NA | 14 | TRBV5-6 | TGTGCCAGCAGCTTTCCGGGGGAGGCCCATGGCTACACCTTC | CASSFPGEAHGYTF
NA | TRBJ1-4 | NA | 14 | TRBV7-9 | TGTGCCAGCAGCTCAACGGTCGCTGGCGAAAAACTGTTTTTT | CASSSTVAGEKLFF
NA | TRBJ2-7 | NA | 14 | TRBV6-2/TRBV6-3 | TGTGCCAGCAGTTATGGCCCTGCTACCTACGAGCAGTACTTC | CASSYGPATYEQYF
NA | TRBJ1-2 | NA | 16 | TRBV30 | TGTGCCTGCTACAGGGCCCCGGGCTATTCTAACTATGGCTACACCTTC | CACYRAPGYSNYGYTF
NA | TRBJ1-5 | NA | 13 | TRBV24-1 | TGTGCCACCAGTGCGGGGGGGCTGGAGCCCCAGCATTTT | CATSAGGLEPQHF
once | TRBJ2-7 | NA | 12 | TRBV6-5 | TGTGCCAGCAGTTACAGAGGGGGGGAGCAGTACTTC | CASSYRGGEQYF
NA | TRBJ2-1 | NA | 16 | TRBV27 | TGTGCCAGCAGCCCGGGAAGTAGCTACTATTACAATGAGCAGTTCTTC | CASSPGSSYYYNEQFF
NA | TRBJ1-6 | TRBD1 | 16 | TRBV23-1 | TGCGCCAGCAGTCAATCGGTCACAGGGGTTCAGTCACCCCTCCACTTT | CASSQSVTGVQSPLHF
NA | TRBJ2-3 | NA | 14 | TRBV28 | TGTGCCAGCAGTTTGGTCCCCGGGGGCTATACGCAGTATTTT | CASSLVPGGYTQYF
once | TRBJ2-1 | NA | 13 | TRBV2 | TGTGCCGACCATAGGGGGGTCTACAATGAGCAGTTCTTC | CADHRGVYNEQFF
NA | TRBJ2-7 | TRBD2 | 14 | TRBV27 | TGTGCCAGCAGTCCTATAGCGGGAGCGGTCGAGCAGTACTTC | CASSPIAGAVEQYF
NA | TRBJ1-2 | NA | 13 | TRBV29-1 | TGCAGCGCCTGGCGGGAGCAGAGCTATGGCTACACCTTC | CSAWREQSYGYTF
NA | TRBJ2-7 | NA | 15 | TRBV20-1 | TGCAGTGCTAGTCGGTTTCTAACTCGGGCCTACGAGCAGTACTTC | CSASRFLTRAYEQYF
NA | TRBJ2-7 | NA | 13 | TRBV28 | TGTGCCAGCAGTTTCCAGGCCGCCGGGAGCTTTTACTTC | CASSFQAAGSFYF
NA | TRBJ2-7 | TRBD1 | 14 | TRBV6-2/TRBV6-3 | TGTGCCAGCAGCCATCGACAGGGTACCGACGAGCAGTACTTC | CASSHRQGTDEQYF
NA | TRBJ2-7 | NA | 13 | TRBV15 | TGTGCCACCAGCAAGGGCGGTCCAGGACAGCAGTACTTC | CATSKGGPGQQYF
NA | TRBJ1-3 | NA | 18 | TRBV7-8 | TGTGCCAGCAGCTCTCTAGTAGGGGACCGGAGCTCTGGAAACACCATATATTTT | CASSSLVGDRSSGNTIYF
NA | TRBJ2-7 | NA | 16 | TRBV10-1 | TGCGCCAGCAGTCTTCCCGGGCAGGTGAGATCCTACGAGCAGTACTTC | CASSLPGQVRSYEQYF
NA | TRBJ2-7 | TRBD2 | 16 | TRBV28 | TGTGCCAGCAGTTTAGGGACTAGCGGGGGAACCTACGAGCAGTACTTC | CASSLGTSGGTYEQYF
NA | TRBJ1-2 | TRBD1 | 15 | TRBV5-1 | TGCGCCAGCAGCTCGGGACAGGTCCCTAACTATGGCTACACCTTC | CASSSGQVPNYGYTF
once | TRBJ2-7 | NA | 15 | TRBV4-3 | TGCGCCAGCAGCCAAGATACGAGCATGCCCTACGAGCAGTACTTC | CASSQDTSMPYEQYF
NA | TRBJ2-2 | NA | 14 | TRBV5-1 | TGCGCCAGCAGCTTAAATTTGAACACCGGGGAGCTGTTTTTT | CASSLNLNTGELFF
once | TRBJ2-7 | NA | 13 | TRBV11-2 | TGTGCCAGCAGCTTTGCGGCCACCTACGAGCAGTACTTC | CASSFAATYEQYF
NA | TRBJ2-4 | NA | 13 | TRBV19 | TGTGCCAGTAGTATAGGGGGATACGGCATTCAGTACTTC | CASSIGGYGIQYF
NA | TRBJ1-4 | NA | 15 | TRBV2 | TGTGCCAGCACCATGATGGGGGGCGCGTATGAAAAACTGTTTTTT | CASTMMGGAYEKLFF
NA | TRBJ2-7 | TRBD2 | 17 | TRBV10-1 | TGCGCCAGCAGTGGATTTTCCGGACTAGCGGGAGGGTACGAGCAGTACTTC | CASSGFSGLAGGYEQYF
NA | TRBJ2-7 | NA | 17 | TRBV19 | TGTGCCAGTACCCCCAGGCGGGGCGGGACTTCGACCTACGAGCAGTACTTC | CASTPRRGGTSTYEQYF
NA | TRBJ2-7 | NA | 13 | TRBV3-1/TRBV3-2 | TGTGCCAGCAGCCAAGTCAAAGGCTACGAGCAGTACTTC | CASSQVKGYEQYF
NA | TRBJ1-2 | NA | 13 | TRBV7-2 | TGTGCCAGCAGCTTAGCGATGACAGATGGCTACACCTTC | CASSLAMTDGYTF
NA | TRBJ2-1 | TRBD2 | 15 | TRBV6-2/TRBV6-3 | TGTGCCAGCAGCATCCTAGCGGGAGTGTTGGATGAGCAGTTCTTC | CASSILAGVLDEQFF